This TCR beta chain was captured by sequencing in a study of tumor T cells in aggressive B-cell lymphoma. The data were produced by immunoSEQ multiplex PCR, yet TCRdb's version contains in-frame clones alone and is incomplete. Of 4,500 or so clones in the sample, about 84% are singletons; the top ten hold less than 5.5%. The junction had 14 bases not matched to a gene; V was cut back by 3 bases and J by 5 bases. This CDR3 has 17 residues. CDR1 and CDR2 (germline): MDHEN, SYDVKM. The receptor was derived from an adult with diffuse large B cell lymphoma. The chain is built from TRBV28 and TRBJ1-2; 8 bases fit TRBD1. Sequencing was performed on tumor tissue. The CDR3 sequence: CASSFWAGGAGSYGYTF. The CDR3 DNA reads as TGTGCCAGCAGTTTTTGGGCAGGGGGCGCGGGCTCTTATGGCTACACCTTC.